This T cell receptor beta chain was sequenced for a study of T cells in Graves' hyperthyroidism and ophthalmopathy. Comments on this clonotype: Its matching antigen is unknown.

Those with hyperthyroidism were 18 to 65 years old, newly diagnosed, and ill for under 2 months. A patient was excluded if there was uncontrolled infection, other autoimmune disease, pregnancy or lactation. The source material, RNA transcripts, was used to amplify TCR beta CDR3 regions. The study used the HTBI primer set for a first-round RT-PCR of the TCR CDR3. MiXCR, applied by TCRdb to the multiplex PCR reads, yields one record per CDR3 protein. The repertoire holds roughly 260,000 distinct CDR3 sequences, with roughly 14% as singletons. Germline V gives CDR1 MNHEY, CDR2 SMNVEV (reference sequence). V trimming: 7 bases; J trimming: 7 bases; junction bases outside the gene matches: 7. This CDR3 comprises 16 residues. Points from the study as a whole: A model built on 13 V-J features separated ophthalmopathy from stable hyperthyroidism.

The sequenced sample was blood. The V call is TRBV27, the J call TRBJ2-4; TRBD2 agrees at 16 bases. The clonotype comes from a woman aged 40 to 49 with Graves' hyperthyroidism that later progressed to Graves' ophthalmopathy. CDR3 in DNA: TGTGCCAGCACCGGGACTAGCGGGAGGGAATTGAACATTCAGTACTTC. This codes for CASTGTSGRELNIQYF.